This T cell receptor beta chain was captured by sequencing in a study of T cell repertoires in cytomegalovirus infection (dated by TCRdb to the late 2010s). Broadly, across the study: Because public TCR beta signatures pointed to carriage of CMV infection together with the matching HLA type, the HLA type of each donor mattered for the analysis.

On the study overall, not on this receptor specifically: Carriers of CMV infection plus the relevant HLA type were discriminated by the cumulative frequency of public TCR beta family members in the study cohort and in an independent roughly 370-donor cohort. The ex vivo response was dominated by HLA-C-restricted CMV-specific TCR beta clonotypes, which also provided the single most frequent clonotype in two of eight donors.

This clonotype was seen ten or more times. Which antigen it targets is not known. Base qualities are missing; no much larger clone stands one base away. The data were produced on an Illumina HiSeq 1500. The raw public data were reprocessed by TCRdb itself: fastp quality trimming at Q25, MiXCR clonotype calling, in-frame beta chains only. Entries that share a CDR3 protein sequence are merged under the most common genes and DNA. The sample includes 450,000 to 600,000 distinct CDR3 sequences, with about 11% observed a single time. Of the sample, roughly 10% falls within the top ten clones. V is cut by 7 bases and J by 6 bases, and the space between the germline ends is 16 bases. From the cysteine up to the phenylalanine, the CDR3 has a length of 13 residues. CDR3 DNA is the only sequence kept; it has 39 bases, read in frame from the first base. The germline V gene (reference sequence) yields LNHDA for CDR1 and SQIVND for CDR2.

This clonotype originated in a human donor in good health (CMV status not recorded). Some clones in this sample may be carry-over from other donors' samples. The chain is assembled from TRBV19 and TRBJ2-7; the D gene cannot be resolved reliably. The material sequenced was PBMCs. The CDR3 reads CASNKRAVCEQYF. The nucleotide sequence reads TGTGCCAGTAATAAAAGGGCAGTCTGCGAGCAGTACTTC.